The clone carrying this T cell receptor (beta chain) was counted a single time. These data come from a study of blood T cell repertoires in COVID-19. Study-level information: Collection of acute and convalescent COVID-19 samples took place in the United States, Italy and Spain.

The CDR3 sequence is 13 residues long. Germline-derived CDR1 and CDR2 are SGHDT and YYEEEE. The V end was cut by 4 bases, the J end by 6 bases, with 14 bases between. Libraries were prepared by immunoSEQ multiplex PCR; TCRdb keeps only in-frame clonotypes and omits some of them. The sample has 300,000 or so clones; 87% are singletons. The source of this sequence is a woman aged 45-60 years who had recovered from COVID-19. The sequenced material came from peripheral blood. The genes are TRBV5-6 and TRBJ2-7; weak D call: TRBD1 (6 bases). For the CDR3, the DNA is TGTGCCAGCAGCAATTACAGGGCGTCCGAGCAGTACTTC. Translated, it gives CASSNYRASEQYF.